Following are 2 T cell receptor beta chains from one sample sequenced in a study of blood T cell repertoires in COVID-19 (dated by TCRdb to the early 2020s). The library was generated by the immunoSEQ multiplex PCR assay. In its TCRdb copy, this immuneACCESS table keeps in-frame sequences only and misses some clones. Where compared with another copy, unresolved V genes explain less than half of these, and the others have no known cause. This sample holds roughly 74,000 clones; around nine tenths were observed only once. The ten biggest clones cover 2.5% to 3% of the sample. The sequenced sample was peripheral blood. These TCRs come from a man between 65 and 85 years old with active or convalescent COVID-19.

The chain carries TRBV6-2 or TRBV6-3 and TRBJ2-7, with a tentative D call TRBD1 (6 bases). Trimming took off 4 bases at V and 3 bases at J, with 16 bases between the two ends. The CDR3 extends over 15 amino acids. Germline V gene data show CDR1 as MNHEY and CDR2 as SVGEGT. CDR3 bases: TGTGCCAGCAGTTCCCCTCGGACAGTTCACTACGAGCAGTACTTC. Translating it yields CASSSPRTVHYEQYF.

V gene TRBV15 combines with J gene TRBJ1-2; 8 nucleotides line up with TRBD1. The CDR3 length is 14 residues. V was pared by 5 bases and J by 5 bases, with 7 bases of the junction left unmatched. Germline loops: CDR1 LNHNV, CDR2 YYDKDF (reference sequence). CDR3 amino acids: CATSFRTGLYGYTF. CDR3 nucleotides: TGTGCCACCAGCTTTCGGACAGGGCTTTATGGCTACACCTTC.